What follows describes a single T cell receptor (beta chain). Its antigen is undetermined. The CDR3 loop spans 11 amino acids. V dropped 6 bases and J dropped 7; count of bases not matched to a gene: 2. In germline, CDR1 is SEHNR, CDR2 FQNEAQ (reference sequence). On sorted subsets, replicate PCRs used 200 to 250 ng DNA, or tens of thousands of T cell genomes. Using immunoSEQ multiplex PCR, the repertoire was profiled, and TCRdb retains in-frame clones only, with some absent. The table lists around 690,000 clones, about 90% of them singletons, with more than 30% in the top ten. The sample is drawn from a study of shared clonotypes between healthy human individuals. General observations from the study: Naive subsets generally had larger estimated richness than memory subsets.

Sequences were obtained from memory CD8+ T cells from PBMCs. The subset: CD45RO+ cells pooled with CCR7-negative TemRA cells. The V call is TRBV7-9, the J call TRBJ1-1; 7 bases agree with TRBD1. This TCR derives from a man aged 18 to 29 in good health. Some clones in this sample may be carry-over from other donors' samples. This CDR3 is CASRGQSEAFF. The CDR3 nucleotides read TGTGCCAGCAGGGGACAGAGTGAAGCTTTCTTT. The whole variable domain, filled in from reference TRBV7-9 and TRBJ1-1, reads DTGVSQNPRHKITKRGQNVTFRCDPISEHNRLYWYRQTLGQGPEFLTYFQNEAQLEKSRLLSDRFSAERPKGSFSTLEIQRTEQGDSAMYLCASRGQSEAFFGQGTRLTVV.